Described below is a single T cell receptor beta chain sequence and its context. Its antigen is as yet unknown. A single record per CDR3 protein comes from TCRdb applying MiXCR to the 5' RACE reads. The sample holds about 27,000 distinct CDR3 sequences, approximately 7% seen once. Germline values: CDR1 MNHEY, CDR2 SVGAGI. The V gene lost 7 bases and the J gene lost 8 bases, with 11 bases spanning the gap. The CDR3 consists of 11 residues. The data were taken from a study of spatial heterogeneity in lung cancer. Findings and caveats of the study: Intratumoral expanded alpha and beta TCR counts were found to track tumor mutation counts.

Regarding time point: sample taken at primary tumor resection. Unsorted tumor, nontumor lung tissue or cryopreserved PBMC supplied the whole RNA. V usage is TRBV6-5 and J usage is TRBJ1-1; D possibly corresponds to TRBD1 (5 bases). The specimen comprised lung tumor tissue, sampled at surgery. The sequence derives from a male donor with early-stage non-small cell lung cancer. This CDR3 is CASTLGAEAFF. CDR3 bases: TGTGCCAGCACCCTTGGGGCGGAAGCTTTCTTT.